What follows is one TCR beta chain and its context. This clonotype showed up just a few times. The antigen it binds to is not known. Base quality data are lacking; no much larger clone is found one base away. This entry belongs to a study of blood T cells in healthy people across ages (dated by TCRdb to between 2014 and 2017). About the investigation overall: In model experiments, roughly one uniquely barcoded TCR beta cDNA molecule per two T cells was captured by template switching. The study measured age-related changes in TCR beta repertoire diversity using deep sequencing normalized with unique cDNA molecular identifiers. The donors were split into four age groups: young (average around 15 years), middle-aged (39), aged (approximately 60) and long-lived (approximately 89). Two additional independent replicas of 1 million unique cDNA reads from the same blood draw were analyzed for two donors (one aged 18 to 29 and one aged 80 or older). Broader findings and caveats from the paper: As age increased, observed TCR beta diversity per million T cells dropped in a roughly linear way, and a significant reduction was already evident by age 40. Compared with the aged group, the long-lived group had more naive CD4+ T cells, fewer expanded clones and increased TCR diversity, suggesting age selection. The CMV infection status of donors was not known, potentially confounding age-related changes in expanded clonotypes. Conclusive comparison of naive and antigen-experienced compartments was prevented by the profiling of bulk unsorted PBMCs. There was a strong correlation between observed TCR beta diversity and the percentage of naive T cells measured by flow cytometry. Total diversity estimates from one million sequenced T cells were considered lower bounds and underestimates.

From the cysteine through the phenylalanine, the CDR3 covers 14 amino acids. Of all the DNA, just the CDR3 is kept, 42 bases in frame from base 1. The germline V gene yields KGHSH for CDR1 and LQKENI for CDR2. The donors were roughly 38 Caucasian individuals from Russia, aged roughly 6 to 100 years, who were systemically healthy. Around 9.8 milliliters of peripheral blood were collected from each donor into EDTA-treated Vacutainer tubes. Ficoll-Paque density-gradient centrifugation was used to isolate PBMCs, with at least 6.5 million per sample. Total RNA was extracted from PBMCs with Trizol reagent, with at least 6 micrograms obtained per sample. For every donor, flow cytometry on a PBMC aliquot measured the percentage of naive CD45RAhigh/CD27high T cells. Library preparation employed 5' RACE. For sequencing, an Illumina HiSeq 2500 was employed. A second PCR of roughly 7 to 11 cycles was performed with a sample-barcoded 5' primer and a J-beta primer mix. A unique molecular identifier was introduced onto each TCR beta cDNA molecule by a template-switch 5' adaptor carrying 12 random nucleotides. Each sample yielded at least 2.5 million CDR3-containing paired-end reads. All of the RNA was converted into first-strand cDNA using the Mint cDNA synthesis kit, with a TRBC-specific oligonucleotide serving as the primer. Following uracil-DNA glycosylase treatment, a first 18-cycle PCR with universal primers M1SS and BC2_uni_R was performed on all cDNA. As for how the authors treated the data: Each sample was normalized by randomly selecting 1 million high-quality reads, each carrying a distinct molecular identifier. Instead of being binned into consensus sequences, reads with shared molecular identifiers were discarded. MiTCR, set to a Q25 quality threshold and the strictest error-elimination algorithm, was used for CDR3 identification, clonotype clustering and error correction. A nonparametric unseen species model using Euler transformation provided a lower-bound estimate of total TCR beta diversity. The public reads were reanalyzed by TCRdb: fastp trimming at Q25, MiXCR alignment, in-frame beta chains only. Entries that share a CDR3 protein sequence are merged under the most common genes and DNA. TCRdb's processing, not the study's, gives the V and J calls here. Present in this sample are approximately 760,000 distinct CDR3 sequences, around a quarter of which were seen just once. Just under 9.5% of the sample rests with the top ten.

The data also belong to a second study, concerning T cells of mothers and their children. The second investigation adds: Nine systemically healthy Caucasian individuals, comprising three mothers and their six children, were included as donors. cDNA synthesis consumed the entire amount of extracted RNA, loaded at about 1.6 ug RNA in each 15 ul reaction. In the second PCR, the M1S primer introduced both the sample barcodes and 2-4 random nucleotides. More than 8 million TCR beta CDR3 reads were obtained from each mother, and about 3 million reads were obtained from each child. In both related and unrelated pairs, thymic selection shapes the output of TCR recombination in a similar way, with inherited differences having only a minor effect. Normalized repertoire overlap was always found to be slightly, but never significantly, higher in related mother-child pairs than in unrelated mother-child pairs. No persistent microchimeric T cell clones were detected, at a sensitivity of around 97 clones per million clonotypes. In the study, deep NGS was used to compare the TCR beta repertoires of mothers and children, and features distinguishing related mother-child pairs from unrelated individuals were sought. Mothers averaged roughly 36 +/- 4 years of age and children averaged about 10 +/- 4 years. After adapters were ligated using NEBNext reagents, the libraries underwent 100+100 nt paired-end sequencing on an Illumina HiSeq 2000. To prevent cross-contamination, the mother and child libraries were prepared a month apart and were sequenced in separate runs. For each donor, somewhere between roughly 500,000 and 2,100,000 distinct TCR beta clonotypes were identified. Naive TCR beta clonotypes were estimated from low-frequency clonotypes matched to each donor's FACS-determined naive share, without sorting.

This chain joins TRBV18 to TRBJ2-5; 7 bases in the junction line up with TRBD1. The J call may be mistaken, given a closer DNA end match to TRBJ2-7. Input material: blood. The receptor was isolated from a boy aged 5-17 years in good health. CDR3 loop: CASSPGTVLYEQYF. The DNA sequence reads TGTGCCAGCTCTCCCGGGACAGTACTATACGAGCAGTACTTC.